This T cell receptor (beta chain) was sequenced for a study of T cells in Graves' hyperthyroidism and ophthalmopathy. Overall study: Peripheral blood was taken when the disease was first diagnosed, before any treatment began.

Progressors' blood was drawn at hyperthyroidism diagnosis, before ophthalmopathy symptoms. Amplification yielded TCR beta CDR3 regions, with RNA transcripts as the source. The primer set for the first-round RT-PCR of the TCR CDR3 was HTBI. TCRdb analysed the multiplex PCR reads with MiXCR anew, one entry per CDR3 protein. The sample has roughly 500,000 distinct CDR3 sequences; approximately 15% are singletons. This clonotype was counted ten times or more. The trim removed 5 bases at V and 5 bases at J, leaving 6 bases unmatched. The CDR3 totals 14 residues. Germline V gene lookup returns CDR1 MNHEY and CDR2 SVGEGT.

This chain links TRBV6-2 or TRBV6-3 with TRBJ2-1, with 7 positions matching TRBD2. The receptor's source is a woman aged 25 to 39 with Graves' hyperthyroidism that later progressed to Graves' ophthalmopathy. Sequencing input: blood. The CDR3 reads CASSVREWDNEQFF. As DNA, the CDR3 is TGTGCCAGCAGTGTGCGGGAGTGGGACAATGAGCAGTTCTTC.